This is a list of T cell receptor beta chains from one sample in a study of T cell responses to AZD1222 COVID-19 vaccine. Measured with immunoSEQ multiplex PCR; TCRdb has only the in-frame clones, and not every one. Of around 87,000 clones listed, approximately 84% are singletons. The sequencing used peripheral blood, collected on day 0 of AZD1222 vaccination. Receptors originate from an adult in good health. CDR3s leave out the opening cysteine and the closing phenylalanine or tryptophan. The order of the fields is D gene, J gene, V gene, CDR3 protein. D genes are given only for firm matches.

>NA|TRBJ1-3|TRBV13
ASSQDSASSGNTIY
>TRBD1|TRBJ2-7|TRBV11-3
ASSNAGQGGPYEQY
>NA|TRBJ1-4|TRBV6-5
ARITRREKLF
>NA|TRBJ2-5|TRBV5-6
ASRGVAQETQY
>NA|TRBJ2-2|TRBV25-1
ASSESVGELF
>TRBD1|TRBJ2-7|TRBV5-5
ASSPGTGGYSEQY
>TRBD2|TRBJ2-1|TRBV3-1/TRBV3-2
ASSQVTSGSGSNEQF
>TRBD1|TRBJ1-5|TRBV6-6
ASRTGQGWH
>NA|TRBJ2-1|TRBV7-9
ASSLPKPNNEQF
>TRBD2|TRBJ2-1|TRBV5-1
ASSSRSGRAPNHEQF
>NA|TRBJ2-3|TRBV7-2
ASSLDTDTQY
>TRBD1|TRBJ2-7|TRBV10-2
ASSESKSGQGH
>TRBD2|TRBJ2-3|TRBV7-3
ASSYAGGTSATDTQY
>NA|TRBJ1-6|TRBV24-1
ATSDFCAGDYNSPLH
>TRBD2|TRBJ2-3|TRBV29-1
SVTTGTSATDTQY
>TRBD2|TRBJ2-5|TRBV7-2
ASSQGLAGGKETQY
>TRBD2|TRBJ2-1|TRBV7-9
ASRPTSGRYNEQF
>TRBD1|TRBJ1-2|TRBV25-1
ASSERTGLIYGYT
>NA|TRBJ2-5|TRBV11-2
ASSSGPVQETQY
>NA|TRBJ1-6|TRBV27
ASSPGPGHPSNSPLH